Listed below are T cell receptor beta chains from one sample, sequenced in a study of CD8+ T cells in alopecia areata. TCRdb's copy holds only in-frame clones and misses some; the assay was immunoSEQ multiplex PCR. The table lists 85,000 to 110,000 clones, about 60% of them singletons. The sequenced sample was CD4+ T cells sorted from blood. The source is a human donor in good health. CDR3s include the opening cysteine and the closing phenylalanine or tryptophan. Each record gives: V gene, clone size, D gene, J gene, CDR3 protein, CDR3 DNA. A D gene is named only where the DNA matches it firmly. Clone size, where shown, is once, few, many, or a class for clones that have expanded.

TRBV29-1,NA,NA,TRBJ2-2,CSVAGAVGELFF,TGCAGCGTTGCAGGGGCTGTCGGGGAGCTGTTTTTT
TRBV23-1,NA,NA,TRBJ1-2,CASSQSVVRAGDGYGYTF,TGCGCCAGCAGTCAATCGGTTGTTAGGGCAGGCGACGGGTATGGCTACACCTTC
TRBV29-1,NA,NA,TRBJ1-2,CSVSPRASLSNYGYTF,TGCAGCGTTTCACCCAGGGCGTCTTTGTCTAACTATGGCTACACCTTC
TRBV30,NA,TRBD1,TRBJ2-3,CACDRGFPDTQYF,TGTGCCTGCGACAGGGGATTCCCAGATACGCAGTATTTT
TRBV7-6,NA,TRBD1,TRBJ1-1,CASRPYRGETEAFF,TGTGCCAGCAGGCCATACAGGGGCGAAACTGAAGCTTTCTTT
TRBV28,few,NA,TRBJ2-2,CASSLLGAGELFF,TGTGCCAGCAGTTTATTAGGGGCCGGGGAGCTGTTTTTT
TRBV6-1,NA,NA,TRBJ1-1,CASSEDRMNTEAFF,TGTGCCAGCAGCGAGGACAGAATGAACACTGAAGCTTTCTTT
TRBV29-1,once,NA,TRBJ1-1,CSVAQGPNTEAFF,TGCAGCGTTGCCCAGGGGCCGAACACTGAAGCTTTCTTT
TRBV18,NA,TRBD1,TRBJ2-5,CASSPGTDQETQYF,TGTGCCAGCTCACCAGGGACAGATCAAGAGACCCAGTACTTC
TRBV30,NA,TRBD1,TRBJ1-6,CAWSGGGTGYSPLHF,TGTGCCTGGAGTGGGGGTGGGACAGGGTATTCACCCCTCCACTTT
TRBV7-9,few,NA,TRBJ1-3,CAVRADTSSGNTIYF,TGTGCCGTAAGGGCGGACACCAGCTCTGGAAACACCATATATTTT
TRBV29-1,NA,NA,TRBJ2-3,CSVDTGQDTQYF,TGCAGCGTTGACACAGGACAGGATACGCAGTATTTT
TRBV19,few,NA,TRBJ2-5,CARRSRAQETQYF,TGTGCCAGGCGGAGTCGGGCACAAGAGACCCAGTACTTC
TRBV25-1,NA,NA,TRBJ2-5,CASSDSLGVETQYF,TGTGCCAGCAGTGATTCGTTGGGCGTGGAGACCCAGTACTTC
TRBV27,NA,TRBD2,TRBJ2-1,CASSRQLAGAYNEQFF,TGTGCCAGCAGTCGCCAACTAGCGGGGGCCTACAATGAGCAGTTCTTC
TRBV15,NA,TRBD1,TRBJ1-2,CATTSDRAGYGYTF,TGTGCCACCACCTCTGACAGGGCTGGATATGGCTACACCTTC
TRBV7-9,NA,TRBD2,TRBJ2-1,CASSQVAGEQFF,TGTGCCAGCAGCCAAGTAGCGGGGGAGCAGTTCTTC
TRBV29-1,NA,NA,TRBJ2-7,CSVGRAGSGEQYF,TGCAGCGTTGGCAGGGCAGGGTCGGGCGAGCAGTACTTC
TRBV2,NA,NA,TRBJ2-4,CASSENIQYF,TGTGCCAGCAGTGAAAACATTCAGTACTTC
TRBV29-1,few,NA,TRBJ1-2,CSVFRGDRYGYTF,TGCAGCGTTTTCAGAGGGGATCGGTATGGCTACACCTTC
TRBV7-9,few,NA,TRBJ1-2,CASSLAADYGYTF,TGTGCCAGCAGCTTAGCGGCAGATTATGGCTACACCTTC
TRBV12-5,NA,TRBD2,TRBJ2-7,CASGSGPGLAASYEQYF,TGTGCTAGTGGTTCAGGGCCGGGACTAGCGGCATCCTACGAGCAGTACTTC